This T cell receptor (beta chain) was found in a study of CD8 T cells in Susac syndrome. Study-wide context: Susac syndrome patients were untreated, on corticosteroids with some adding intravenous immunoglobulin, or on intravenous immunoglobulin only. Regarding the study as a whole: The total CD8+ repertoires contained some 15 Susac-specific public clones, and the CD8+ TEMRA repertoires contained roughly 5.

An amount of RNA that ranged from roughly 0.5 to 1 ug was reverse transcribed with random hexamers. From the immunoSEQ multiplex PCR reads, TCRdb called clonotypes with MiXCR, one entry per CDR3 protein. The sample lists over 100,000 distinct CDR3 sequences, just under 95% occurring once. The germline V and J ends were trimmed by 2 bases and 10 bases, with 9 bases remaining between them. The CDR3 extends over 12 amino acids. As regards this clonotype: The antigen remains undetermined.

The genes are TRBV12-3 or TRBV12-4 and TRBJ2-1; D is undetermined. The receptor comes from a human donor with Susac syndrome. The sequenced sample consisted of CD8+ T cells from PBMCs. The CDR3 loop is CASSLQPSEQFF. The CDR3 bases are TGTGCCAGCAGTTTACAGCCCTCCGAGCAGTTCTTC.